This paragraph reports one T cell receptor delta chain. This clone registers as large (0.1 to 1%) within its sample. No antigen is known for it. No per-base quality is available; no much larger clone lies one base away. The sample's treatment or condition label, decoded: aminobisphosphonate causing endogenous IPP accumulation, about 1 uM. Live CD3+ TCRgammadelta+ Vgamma9+ Vdelta2+ T cells were FACS-sorted on a FACS Aria III after expansion. PBMC were pulsed for one day with approximately 0.95 uM zoledronate, then washed three times before expansion. Expansion of the cultures lasted 14 days, and IL-2 was replenished every 3 to 4 days. Following the one-day stimulant pulse, the cells were washed three times and then grown in medium with 90 to 100 U/mL IL-2. Before culture, peripheral blood mononuclear cells were isolated using Lymphoprep gradient centrifugation and then cryopreserved in liquid nitrogen.

The CDR1 and CDR2 encoded by the germline V gene are GEAIGNYY and EKD. The CDR3 measures 17 amino acids from cysteine to phenylalanine. This entry keeps only the CDR3 DNA: 51 bases, framed from base 1. Relative to germline, V is 1 base shorter and J is 0 bases shorter, with 17 bases between their ends. The entry originates in a study of in vitro expanded adult blood gammadelta T cells (dated by TCRdb to 2018 to 2021). Notes on the research overall: Among T cells, the purity of sorted Vgamma9Vdelta2 cells was between 94.4% and 100%. The study compared the TCR repertoire of Vgamma9Vdelta2 T cells expanded in vitro with a mistletoe-extract drug against those expanded with HMBPP or zoledronate. Cells from each donor were stimulated separately with HMBPP, zoledronate or AbnobaViscum P, and TRG and TRD CDR3 repertoires were sequenced for every condition. The TCR repertoire analysis included a few subjects.

Results the study describes overall, beyond this receptor: All repertoires derived from in vitro expanded cultures of healthy donor cells, not from mistletoe-treated patients. Most of the top TRGV9 CDR3 clonotypes were public, as they were shared across donors and across all three stimulation conditions. Each donor had a private TRDV2 repertoire shared between treatments, and in multidimensional scaling the TRD repertoires clustered by subject rather than by stimulant. CDR3 length, diversity and J usage of AbnobaViscum P-expanded Vgamma9Vdelta2 repertoires were found to be similar to those of HMBPP- and zoledronate-expanded repertoires, which suggested a polyclonal response.

Preparation of the library involved 5' RACE. For each sample, the RNeasy Micro Kit was used to extract RNA from roughly 9,800 sorted cells. To build the libraries, template-switch reverse transcription was performed and then the CDR3gamma and CDR3delta regions were amplified by PCR. Amplicons were sequenced on an Illumina MiSeq with the V2 300 kit, and 150 bp paired-end reads were generated. For the original study's pipeline: FastQC version 0.11.8 was used to check read quality. CDR3 sequences were built by aligning reads to GenBank TRG or TRD reference genes using MiXCR version 3.0.3. MiXCR was run with default parameters, except that TRDD assembly used 3 consecutive nucleotides instead of 5. VDJtools version 1.2.1 with default settings was used for the repertoire analyses, which included normalized Shannon-Wiener diversity, clonotype tracking and multidimensional scaling. CDR3 sequences that were out-of-frame or contained stop codons were left out of the analysis. TCRdb reprocessed the public reads with the caller CATT; rows with the same DNA were merged afterwards. The V and J calls and clone size come from TCRdb's table, not from the authors' own analysis. The sample table contains hundreds of delta-chain clones; only one count was recorded for about 33% of them. The ten largest clonotypes hold approximately 39% of the sample.

This clonotype originated in an adult in good health. This specimen consisted of gamma-delta T cells from peripheral blood expanded in culture, obtained from an in vitro culture stimulated with zoledronate. This receptor chain uses TRDV2 and TRDJ1, with a tentative D gene TRDD3 over 6 matching bases. The bases read TGTGCCTGTGACACTCTGGCGGGGGAACCGTACACCGATAAACTCATCTTT. It encodes CACDTLAGEPYTDKLIF.